The 27 T cell receptor beta chains below were found in one sample sequenced in a study of blood T cells in healthy people across ages. Using a J-beta primer mix together with a sample-barcoded 5' primer, a second PCR was run for roughly 6 to 12 cycles. TCRdb reprocessed the 5' RACE reads via MiXCR and lists one record per CDR3 protein. The table records around 800,000 distinct CDR3 sequences, around 43% of them present only once. Material for sequencing was blood. The receptors here all came from a man between 60 and 75 years old in good health.

This sequence joins TRBV9 and TRBJ2-1, with TRBD2 as a possible D gene (6 bases). TRBJ2-7 explains the end of the DNA better; the J call may be wrong. CDR3 length equals 16 residues. Germline CDR1 is SGDLS and CDR2 is YYNGEE. The CDR3: CASSVEPGLRGNEQYF. The CDR3 region has the DNA TGTGCCAGCAGCGTAGAGCCGGGGCTGCGGGGCAATGAGCAGTACTTC.

This clonotype was seen a handful of times. The gene calls are TRBV30 and TRBJ2-7; D is unresolved. CDR3 length equals 12 residues. The V end lost 2 bases, the J end lost 4 bases, and 9 bases lay between the germline ends. The germline CDR1 and CDR2 sequences are GTSNPN and SVGIG (reference sequence). The DNA for the CDR3 is TGTGCCTGGAGTACTGGGATGTACGAGCAGTACTTC. Its translation is CAWSTGMYEQYF.

The rearrangement joins TRBV28 to TRBJ2-7, with TRBD2 matching 12 bases. The length of the CDR3 is 16 residues. Germline trimming cut 3 bases from V and 4 bases from J; bases unmatched to any gene: 7. The germline V gene has CDR1 MDHEN and CDR2 SYDVKM. CDR3 loop: CASSLPLAGGRYEQYF. DNA of the CDR3: TGTGCCAGCAGTTTGCCACTAGCGGGAGGACGATACGAGCAGTACTTC.

V and J are TRBV6-2 or TRBV6-3 and TRBJ2-6, with TRBD2 matching over 7 bases. V dropped 7 bases and J dropped 0; count of bases not matched to a gene: 15. The CDR3 consists of 19 residues. CDR1 and CDR2 (germline): MNHEY, SVGEGT. The CDR3 DNA is TGTGCCAGCACCGACGGAGGGGAGGGGACCCCCTCTGGGGCCAACGTCCTGACTTTC. Translated: CASTDGGEGTPSGANVLTF.

The J gene is TRBJ2-7, the V gene TRBV29-1; D is unresolved. V dropped 2 bases and J dropped 1 base, with 3 bases sitting between them. The CDR3 is made up of 11 amino acids. CDR1 SQVTM and CDR2 ANQGSEA come from the germline V gene. Here the CDR3 DNA reads TGCAGCGTTGAATCTTCCTACGAGCAGTACTTC. The encoded protein is CSVESSYEQYF.

The chain links TRBV7-2 to TRBJ2-1; 8 bases are shared with TRBD1. Unmatched junction bases numbered 4, after V lost 0 bases and J lost 6 bases. Germline V CDR1 and CDR2: SGHTA, FQGNSA. This CDR3 region has 15 residues. CDR3 loop: CASSLAGQDANEQFF. CDR3 in DNA: TGTGCCAGCAGCTTAGCGGGACAGGATGCCAATGAGCAGTTCTTC.

This rearrangement joins TRBV7-6 to TRBJ2-4; D possibly corresponds to TRBD2 (6 bases). The DNA end is a closer match to TRBJ2-7, so the J assignment may be wrong. Germline V lookup: CDR1 SGHVS, CDR2 FNYEAQ. The CDR3 is 13 residues long. This chain's CDR3 is CASSGGEDYEQYF. The CDR3 nucleotides are TGTGCCAGCAGTGGCGGGGAAGATTACGAGCAGTACTTC.

The chain carries TRBV27 and TRBJ2-3; unclear D gene. Per germline, CDR1 MNHEY and CDR2 SMNVEV (reference sequence). V was trimmed by 2 bases and J by 6 bases, leaving 9 bases between them. This CDR3 is 13 amino acids long. CDR3 loop: CASSLPAGDTQYF. Here the CDR3 DNA reads TGTGCCAGCAGTTTACCAGCCGGGGATACGCAGTATTTT.

In regard to this clonotype: This may be a read error, as it is one base from a much larger clone. The chain joins TRBV29-1 to TRBJ1-2, with 9 bases aligning to TRBD1. This CDR3 comprises 16 residues. Germline CDR1 reads SQVTM; CDR2 reads ANQGSEA. The CDR3 DNA sequence: TGCAGCGTTGACCCAGAACCGGGACAGGGCAACTATGCCTACACCTTC. Amino acids: CSVDPEPGQGNYAYTF.

This rearrangement joins TRBV20-1 to TRBJ2-5; D may be TRBD2 (6 bases). The CDR3 sequence is 15 residues long. Germline V lookup: CDR1 DFQATT, CDR2 SNEGSKA (reference sequence). V lost 0 bases, J lost 2 bases, and 13 bases lay in between. In DNA, the CDR3 is TGCAGTGCTAGAGATGGGGGGACCGGGCAAGAGACCCAGTACTTC. It translates to CSARDGGTGQETQYF.

Worth noting for this clonotype: Its ends do not fully match the called genes, so a read error is possible. This chain uses TRBV3-1 with TRBJ1-4, with D possibly matching TRBD1 (6 bases). CDR3 length: 15 amino acids. CDR1 and CDR2 (germline): LGHDT, YNNKEL (reference sequence). Here the CDR3 DNA reads TGTGCCAGCAGGATAGGACAGACAACTAATGAAAAACCGTTTTTT. This codes for CASRIGQTTNEKPFF.

The chain uses TRBV27 and TRBJ1-1; 7 bases are a match to TRBD1. Trimming took 8 bases from V and 6 from J; bases not matched to a gene: 3. The CDR3 has 11 residues. Germline CDR1 is MNHEY and CDR2 is SMNVEV (reference sequence). In DNA, the CDR3 is TGTGCCAGCCACAGGGGCCCTGAAGCTTTCTTT. Translated: CASHRGPEAFF.

This sequence joins TRBV10-3 and TRBJ1-6; D gene unclear. Per germline, CDR1 ENHRY and CDR2 SYGVKD. Trimming removed 2 bases from V and 7 bases from J, with 9 bases in between. CDR3 length equals 14 residues. The CDR3 DNA reads as TGTGCCATCAGTGAGGTTTTAGGGAATTCACCCCTCCACTTT. Its protein product is CAISEVLGNSPLHF.

There are a few counts of this clonotype. This rearrangement joins TRBV29-1 to TRBJ2-7, with D perhaps TRBD2 (5 bases). The CDR3 contains 13 residues. Germline V gene data show CDR1 as SQVTM and CDR2 as ANQGSEA. The germline V and J ends were trimmed by 5 bases and 5 bases, with 16 bases remaining between them. CDR3 residues: CSVMSGLRDEQYF. The CDR3 region has the DNA TGCAGCGTTATGTCAGGTCTGCGGGACGAGCAGTACTTC.

Only a few counts were recorded for this clonotype. The chain employs TRBV11-2 and TRBJ2-3; possibly TRBD1 or TRBD2 for D (5 bases each). The V end lost 1 base, the J end lost 6 bases, and 14 bases lay between the germline ends. This CDR3 comprises 15 residues. The V gene's germline CDR1 is SGHAT and CDR2 FQNNGV. The CDR3: CASSLGTIGGDTQYF. CDR3 nucleotides: TGTGCCAGCAGCTTAGGTACCATTGGGGGTGATACGCAGTATTTT.

The genes are TRBV20-1 and TRBJ2-5; 12 nucleotides agree with TRBD2. CDR1 DFQATT and CDR2 SNEGSKA come from the germline V gene (reference sequence). Trimming at V came to 4 bases and at J to 11 bases, leaving 11 bases not matched to a gene. The CDR3 consists of 14 residues. CDR3 DNA sequence: TGCAGTGCTACTAGCGGGGGGGCGCGAAATGAGCAGTACTTC. It translates to CSATSGGARNEQYF.

This clonotype has a handful of counts. The gene calls are TRBV12-3 or TRBV12-4 and TRBJ2-1; 7 bases map to TRBD1. The CDR3 sequence is 14 residues long. Unmatched junction bases numbered 7, after V lost 6 bases and J lost 5 bases. This CDR3 is CASRARDRNNEQFF. DNA of the CDR3: TGTGCCAGCAGGGCCCGGGACAGAAACAATGAGCAGTTCTTC.

Remarks on this clonotype: This sequence may be a read error, since a much larger clone differs from it by one base. The CDR3 sequence is CASSSPPQGTQYF. For the CDR3, the DNA is TGTGCCAGCAGCTCCCCTCCCCAAGGGACCCAGTACTTC. The J gene is TRBJ2-5, the V gene TRBV7-2; no clear D. The CDR3 runs 13 residues. Germline V gives CDR1 SGHTA, CDR2 FQGNSA.

The V and J genes are TRBV7-8 and TRBJ1-6; D gene ambiguous. This CDR3 spans 15 amino acids. CDR1 SGHVS and CDR2 FQNEAQ come from the germline V gene. V lost 5 bases and J 7 bases, leaving 15 bases between the germline ends. In DNA, the CDR3 is TGTGCCAGCAGCAAGGCGGGTTTTGAGAATTCACCCCTCCACTTT. It yields the protein CASSKAGFENSPLHF.

V is TRBV7-9 and J is TRBJ2-1; 8 bases agree with TRBD2. V trimming: 4 bases; J trimming: 14 bases; junction bases outside the gene matches: 13. The CDR3 covers 14 residues. From germline, CDR1 is SEHNR and CDR2 FQNEAQ (reference sequence). DNA for the CDR3: TGTGCCAGCAGCTCAGCTTTAGGACTAGCCGCGAAGTTCTTC. It translates to CASSSALGLAAKFF.

This clonotype occurred a few times. The chain recombines TRBV2 with TRBJ1-4, with a tentative D call TRBD1 (5 bases). The V end was cut by 3 bases, the J end by 5 bases, with 7 bases between. The CDR3 sequence is 13 residues long. The V gene's germline CDR1 is SNHLY and CDR2 FYNNEI. This chain's CDR3 is CASSDGTNEKLFF. CDR3 sequence (DNA): TGTGCCAGCAGTGATGGGACGAATGAAAAACTGTTTTTT. Supplemented by reference TRBV2 and TRBJ1-4, the full variable domain reads EPEVTQTPSHQVTQMGQEVILRCVPISNHLYFYWYRQILGQKVEFLVSFYNNEISEKSEIFDDQFSVERPDGSNFTLKIRSTKLEDSAMYFCASSDGTNEKLFFGSGTQLSVL.

The rearrangement uses TRBV6-1 and TRBJ2-6, with TRBD1 matching 8 bases. Per the germline V gene, CDR1 is MNHNS and CDR2 is SASEGT. V dropped 5 bases and J dropped 0; count of bases not matched to a gene: 12. This CDR3 has 19 amino acids. CDR3 DNA: TGTGCCAGCAGTCGTGGGGTTTTGGACAGGGTCTCTGGGGCCAACGTCCTGACTTTC. This sequence encodes CASSRGVLDRVSGANVLTF.

This rearrangement joins TRBV20-1 to TRBJ2-7; tentative D call: TRBD2 (5 bases). Germline assignment: CDR1 DFQATT and CDR2 SNEGSKA (reference sequence). This CDR3 is built from 15 residues. Trimming cost V 0 bases and J 3 bases, with 15 bases left between them. CDR3 region: CSARDMAAASYEQYF. CDR3 nucleotide sequence: TGCAGTGCTAGAGATATGGCAGCGGCGAGCTACGAGCAGTACTTC.

The chain combines TRBV7-2 with TRBJ2-1, with D maybe TRBD2 (5 bases). From germline, CDR1 is SGHTA and CDR2 FQGNSA. V was shortened by 3 bases and J by 13 bases, with 16 bases between the two germline ends. The CDR3 extends over 13 amino acids. CDR3 in DNA: TGTGCCAGCAGCTTGGCCGGGAAGGAGACCCAGTTCTTC. The encoded protein is CASSLAGKETQFF.

This chain uses TRBV21-1 with TRBJ2-7; the table's D call TRBD2 went unverified against the DNA. The DNA end is more similar to TRBJ2-5, so the J call may be wrong. TRBV21-1 is a recognized pseudogene. The length of the CDR3 is 17 residues. CDR3 bases: TGTGCCAGCGTCAAACTCAAAAAAACTAGCTCGGAAGAGACCCAGTACTTC. This sequence encodes CASVKLKKTSSEETQYF.

This clonotype was picked up a small number of times. V usage is TRBV2 and J usage is TRBJ1-6, with a weak D call TRBD1 (5 bases). With 6 bases removed from V and 3 bases from J, the gap between germline ends came to 12 bases. Germline assignment: CDR1 SNHLY and CDR2 FYNNEI. The CDR3 extends over 15 amino acids. The CDR3 DNA is TGTGCCAGCAGCGATCAGGGTCACTATAATTCACCCCTCCACTTT. It is translated as CASSDQGHYNSPLHF. Based on the CDR3 plus reference TRBV2 and TRBJ1-6, the full variable domain is EPEVTQTPSHQVTQMGQEVILRCVPISNHLYFYWYRQILGQKVEFLVSFYNNEISEKSEIFDDQFSVERPDGSNFTLKIRSTKLEDSAMYFCASSDQGHYNSPLHFGNGTRLTVT.

The CDR3 spells CASSPVRGGANQPQHF. As DNA, the CDR3 is TGTGCCAGCAGTCCTGTAAGGGGAGGGGCAAATCAGCCCCAGCATTTT. The rearrangement uses TRBV12-3 or TRBV12-4 and TRBJ1-5; D perhaps matches TRBD1 (5 bases). The CDR3 sequence is 16 residues long. V shed 5 bases and J shed 4 bases, with 18 bases lying between them.